The 17 T cell receptor beta chains below come from one sample, sequenced in a study of circulating and synovial CD4+ cells in juvenile arthritis. Data came from immunoSEQ multiplex PCR; TCRdb stores just in-frame clones and leaves some out. The sample includes 32,000 or so clones, nearly 95% seen only once; the top ten take around 0.15%. The sequenced sample consisted of CD4+ T cells from blood. The receptors were sampled from a human donor with juvenile idiopathic arthritis.

The chain combines TRBV29-1 with TRBJ1-1, with D maybe TRBD1 (6 bases). The CDR3 totals 14 residues. V lost 0 bases, J lost 4 bases, and 12 bases lay in between. Germline assignment: CDR1 SQVTM and CDR2 ANQGSEA. This CDR3 is CSVEEGASGTEAFF. The CDR3 DNA reads TGCAGCGTTGAAGAGGGGGCCTCAGGCACTGAAGCTTTCTTT.

This rearrangement joins TRBV5-4 to TRBJ1-4; the D is unclear. Germline V lookup: CDR1 SGHNT, CDR2 YYREEE (reference sequence). This CDR3 spans 16 amino acids. The V end lost 4 bases, the J end lost 7 bases, and 20 bases lay between the germline ends. CDR3 nucleotides: TGTGCCAGCAGCGCTCCCGGTTGGGCGGGAGGTGAAAAACTGTTTTTT. Translation gives CASSAPGWAGGEKLFF.

The CDR3 sequence is CAGAGGHQETQYF. The DNA for the CDR3 is TGTGCCGGCGCAGGGGGACACCAAGAGACCCAGTACTTC. This rearrangement joins TRBV7-8 to TRBJ2-5; 7 bases fit TRBD1. This CDR3 has 13 amino acids. Germline CDR1 and CDR2: SGHVS and FQNEAQ. After removal of 11 bases from V and 0 bases from J, the junction contained 6 bases not matched to a gene.

The V and J genes are TRBV28 and TRBJ2-6; tentative D call: TRBD1 (6 bases). Deletions cut 5 bases from V and 0 bases from J, with 14 bases between. Germline V gene sequence: CDR1 MDHEN, CDR2 SYDVKM. CDR3 size: 17 residues. CDR3 sequence (DNA): TGTGCCAGCAGTCAGGACAGTAGCATCTCTGGGGCCAACGTCCTGACTTTC. Translating gives CASSQDSSISGANVLTF.

The V gene is TRBV9, the J gene TRBJ2-1, with TRBD2 identical over 10 bases. The CDR3 contains 15 residues. V was clipped by 0 bases and J by 10 bases; unmatched bases: 7. CDR1 is SGDLS and CDR2 is YYNGEE in the germline V gene. Here the CDR3 DNA reads TGTGCCAGCAGCGTAGGGTCTAGCGGGAGCCGGGAGCAGTTCTTC. It translates to CASSVGSSGSREQFF.

The rearrangement uses TRBV2 and TRBJ2-1; 12 bases agree with TRBD2. The CDR3 consists of 15 residues. The V and J ends lost 6 bases and 8 bases, in that order; junction bases with no gene match: 8. Germline loops: CDR1 SNHLY, CDR2 FYNNEI. The CDR3: CASRKASGGVYEQFF. DNA for the CDR3: TGTGCCAGCAGAAAAGCTAGCGGGGGGGTATATGAGCAGTTCTTC.

This chain uses TRBV7-6 with TRBJ2-7, with TRBD1 identical over 10 bases. The germline gives CDR1 SGHVS, CDR2 FNYEAQ. V dropped 4 bases and J dropped 2; count of bases not matched to a gene: 5. The CDR3 covers 15 residues. The DNA for the CDR3 is TGTGCCAGCAGCTCCGGGACAGGGGCCCCCTACGAGCAGTACTTC. Translation: CASSSGTGAPYEQYF.

V and J are TRBV28 and TRBJ2-1; no clear D. Germline V gene data show CDR1 as MDHEN and CDR2 as SYDVKM. The CDR3 has 13 amino acids. The V and J ends lost 5 bases and 4 bases respectively, with 9 bases between them. The CDR3 loop is CASSLAEYNEQFF. For the CDR3, the DNA is TGTGCCAGCAGTCTTGCGGAGTACAATGAGCAGTTCTTC.

The chain employs TRBV4-2 and TRBJ2-3; 8 positions match TRBD2. The CDR3 consists of 16 residues. Losses at the gene ends were 0 bases for V and 4 bases for J; bases not matched to a gene: 6. The germline V gene has CDR1 LGHNA and CDR2 YNFKEQ. CDR3 sequence: CASSQDGAGGADTQYF. The CDR3 DNA sequence: TGTGCCAGCAGCCAAGACGGTGCGGGGGGTGCAGATACGCAGTATTTT.

This clone was recorded a few times. The chain is built from TRBV25-1 and TRBJ2-2, with a tentative D call TRBD2 (6 bases). Trimming pared 3 bases from V and 4 bases from J, leaving 15 bases between. The CDR3 is made up of 16 amino acids. In germline, CDR1 is MGHDK, CDR2 SYGVNS. CDR3 sequence: CASSDFVRGSTGELFF. The CDR3 region has the DNA TGTGCCAGCAGTGATTTCGTGCGGGGTAGCACCGGGGAGCTGTTTTTT. Drawing the rest from reference TRBV25-1 and TRBJ2-2, the complete variable domain is EADIYQTPRYLVIGTGKKITLECSQTMGHDKMYWYQQDPGMELHLIHYSYGVNSTEKGDLSSESTVSRIRTEHFPLTLESARPSHTSQYLCASSDFVRGSTGELFFGEGSRLTVL.

The chain has TRBV12-5 and TRBJ1-2; 11 positions match TRBD1. V lost 4 bases to trimming and J lost 8 bases; unmatched junction nucleotides: 0. The CDR3 spans 12 residues. CDR1 is LGHNT and CDR2 is FRNRAP in the germline V gene. CDR3 residues: CASGWDRGGYTF. In DNA, the CDR3 is TGTGCTAGTGGTTGGGACAGGGGGGGCTACACCTTC.

The CDR3 sequence: CASSPRLNTNTEAFF. CDR3 sequence (DNA): TGTGCCAGCAGCCCTCGACTCAATACGAACACTGAAGCTTTCTTT. The chain employs TRBV7-9 and TRBJ1-1; D is undetermined. The CDR3 totals 15 residues. V was pared by 5 bases and J by 1 base, with 14 bases between. Germline V gene sequence: CDR1 SEHNR, CDR2 FQNEAQ (reference sequence).

The genes are TRBV4-3 and TRBJ2-3; TRBD2 is a possible D gene (8 bases). The CDR3 is 15 residues long. V shed 4 bases and J shed 1 base, with 12 bases lying between them. Germline V gene lookup returns CDR1 LGHNA and CDR2 YSLEER. Here the CDR3 DNA reads TGCGCCAGCAGCCTTAGCGGGACAGGCACAGATACGCAGTATTTT. Its translation is CASSLSGTGTDTQYF.

The rearrangement joins TRBV7-3 to TRBJ2-3, with a possible D match to TRBD1 (6 bases). This CDR3 region has 16 residues. Germline V gives CDR1 SGHTA, CDR2 FQGTGA. The germline V and J ends were trimmed by 5 bases and 5 bases, with 20 bases remaining between them. The CDR3 here is CASSAEGQQGRDTQYF. CDR3 sequence (DNA): TGTGCCAGCAGCGCCGAAGGACAGCAGGGGCGAGATACGCAGTATTTT.

CDR3 sequence reads: CASTFSGNYEQYF. For the CDR3, the DNA is TGTGCCAGCACCTTTAGCGGGAACTACGAGCAGTACTTC. The genes are TRBV6-6 and TRBJ2-7, with 8 bases that match TRBD2. CDR1 and CDR2 from the germline V gene are MNHNY and SVGAGI (reference sequence). The V gene end was trimmed by 7 bases and the J gene end by 3 bases; junction bases not matched to a gene: 5. The CDR3 loop spans 13 amino acids.

J is TRBJ2-7 and V is TRBV28, with D tentatively TRBD2 (5 bases). Per germline, CDR1 MDHEN and CDR2 SYDVKM. CDR3 size: 14 residues. The V end lost 5 bases, the J end lost 4 bases, and 15 bases lay between the germline ends. CDR3 coding DNA: TGTGCCAGCAGTACGACAAGGTCGGGATACGAGCAGTACTTC. Protein sequence: CASSTTRSGYEQYF.

The chain joins TRBV7-2 to TRBJ2-5; no reliable D call. V gave up 5 bases and J gave up 1 base, with 11 bases separating them. Germline CDR1 and CDR2: SGHTA and FQGNSA. CDR3 length: 14 residues. This CDR3 reads CASSPPGFQETQYF. The CDR3, as DNA: TGTGCCAGCAGCCCGCCCGGGTTCCAAGAGACCCAGTACTTC.